The T cell receptor beta chain under discussion was sequenced for a study of blood T cell repertoires in COVID-19. About the study: From the United States, Italy and Spain came samples of acute and convalescent COVID-19. In each case, the material was cDNA or gDNA derived from T cells, B-cell-depleted T cells, or PBMCs.

As handled by the study authors: Reference gene primers were amplified, and this amplification served to estimate nucleated cell counts. TCRdb keeps only in-frame clones here, not all; method: immunoSEQ multiplex PCR. That table is the source of V, J and clone size, and D and trimming were worked out from the DNA. The sample holds tens of thousands of clones; almost 85% are singletons and the top ten take more than 9%. CDR3 length: 13 amino acids. Trimming shortened V by 1 base and J by 5 bases, and 8 bases separated the two germline ends. The V gene's germline CDR1 is LGHDT and CDR2 YNNKEL (reference sequence).

V and J are TRBV3-1 (or the pseudogene TRBV3-2) and TRBJ2-5; D is unresolved. The sample comprised peripheral blood. The sequence came from a man between 60 and 75 years old with acute or convalescent COVID-19. The CDR3 nucleotides read TGTGCCAGCAGCCAAGGGCGGCAGGAGACCCAGTACTTC. Encoded protein: CASSQGRQETQYF.